The clone carrying this T cell receptor beta chain was seen only a few times. The CDR3 length is 14 residues. Trimming cost V 1 base and J 3 bases, with 10 bases left between them. Germline-derived CDR1 and CDR2 are MGHRA and YSYEKL. The source of the sample is a study of shared T cell receptors in the human thymus. Profiling relied on immunoSEQ multiplex PCR, and the TCRdb table lists in-frame clones only, not all of them. Of hundreds of thousands of clones listed, around 87% are singletons. This same sample was also taken into another study, of human thymus T cells. That source adds: The people who donated were healthy Finnish babies having corrective surgery for congenital heart defects. The thymus was resected at corrective cardiac surgery. Repertoires from thymus and blood appeared to show biased V and J gene usage. Thymic TCR repertoires of unrelated people reportedly overlapped highly.

This chain uses TRBV4-1 with TRBJ2-7, with no clear D. This clonotype was sampled from a boy under two years old with a congenital heart defect. Sequencing was done on a sample of thymocytes. The DNA for the CDR3 is TGCGCCAGCAGCCAAGTCCCCATCTACTACGAGCAGTACTTC. Residues: CASSQVPIYYEQYF.